This is a list of T cell receptor beta chains from one sample in a study of shared T cell receptors in the human thymus. Assay used: immunoSEQ multiplex PCR; TCRdb lists only in-frame clones, some missing. The table shows roughly 560,000 clones, with 75% to 85% occurring only once. This sample was shared with a second study, whose subject was human thymus T cells.

Sequencing was done on a sample of thymocytes. The source is a boy under three years old with a congenital heart defect. Each CDR3 is given with its conserved first and last residue. Each record gives: CDR3 length, D gene, V gene, J gene, clone size, CDR3 protein, CDR3 DNA. D genes are given only for firm matches. Clone size is not always given. Where it is, it says once, few, many or a class for expanded clones.

14	TRBD2	TRBV6-5	TRBJ2-1	few	CATWTSGKRNEQFF	TGTGCCACCTGGACTAGCGGGAAGAGGAATGAGCAGTTCTTC
14	TRBD2	TRBV2	TRBJ2-7	.	CASSGGGGPYEQYF	TGTGCCAGCAGTGGCGGCGGGGGGCCCTACGAGCAGTACTTC
14	.	TRBV6-1	TRBJ2-3	.	CATPSETSTDTQYF	TGTGCCACCCCATCCGAAACTAGCACAGATACGCAGTATTTT
12	.	TRBV6-6	TRBJ1-3	few	CASRLPTETIYF	TGTGCCAGCAGGCTCCCGACAGAAACCATATATTTT
14	.	TRBV25-1	TRBJ2-7	few	CASSGRKQHGEQYF	TGTGCCAGCAGTGGGAGGAAACAGCATGGGGAGCAGTACTTC
14	.	TRBV11-2	TRBJ1-2	.	CASSLSRLPYGYTF	TGTGCCAGCAGCTTAAGCAGGCTTCCCTATGGCTACACCTTC
10	.	TRBV10-3	TRBJ1-1	.	CATSLHAAFF	TGTGCCACCTCTCTTCATGCGGCTTTCTTT
14	TRBD1	TRBV29-1	TRBJ1-2	.	CSVAKGQFMGGYTF	TGCAGCGTCGCCAAGGGACAGTTTATGGGTGGCTACACCTTC
11	.	TRBV20-1	TRBJ2-5	.	CSARDRDVQYF	TGCAGTGCTAGGGATCGGGATGTGCAGTACTTC
14	TRBD2	TRBV14	TRBJ2-3	.	CASSREGGTDTQYF	TGTGCCAGCAGCCGTGAGGGAGGGACAGATACGCAGTATTTT
16	TRBD2	TRBV14	TRBJ2-5	.	CASSQAPSGSQETQYF	TGTGCCAGCAGCCAAGCTCCTAGCGGATCTCAAGAGACCCAGTACTTC
16	TRBD2	TRBV14	TRBJ2-1	few	CASSLRTSGKYNEQFF	TGTGCCAGCAGCCTCCGGACTAGCGGAAAATACAATGAGCAGTTCTTC
13	.	TRBV14	TRBJ2-7	few	CASSQDEANEQYF	TGTGCCAGCAGCCAAGATGAGGCGAACGAGCAGTACTTC
15	TRBD1	TRBV9	TRBJ1-2	.	CASSVDSRGAYGYTF	TGTGCCAGCAGCGTAGACAGCAGGGGGGCCTATGGCTACACCTTC
17	.	TRBV2	TRBJ2-6	.	CASGGHRVSPGANVLTF	TGTGCCAGCGGCGGGCACAGGGTTTCCCCTGGGGCCAACGTCCTGACTTTC
14	TRBD2	TRBV9	TRBJ2-4	.	CASSNGLAVNIQYF	TGTGCCAGCAGCAACGGACTAGCTGTAAACATTCAGTACTTC
13	.	TRBV19	TRBJ2-7	.	CASRGTSPYEQYF	TGTGCCAGTAGGGGGACATCTCCCTACGAGCAGTACTTC
13	.	TRBV27	TRBJ1-5	.	CASSRQFNQPQHF	TGTGCCAGCAGTCGACAGTTCAATCAGCCCCAGCATTTT
14	.	TRBV9	TRBJ2-6	.	CASTSGSGANVLTF	TGTGCCAGCACTTCGGGCTCTGGGGCCAACGTCCTGACTTTC
15	TRBD1	TRBV5-1	TRBJ1-5	.	CASSPGTESNQPQHF	TGCGCCAGCAGCCCCGGGACAGAGAGCAATCAGCCCCAGCATTTT
13	.	TRBV9	TRBJ2-5	.	CASSPGDPETQYF	TGTGCCAGCAGCCCAGGGGACCCAGAGACCCAGTACTTC
18	.	TRBV15	TRBJ2-3	.	CATSRSGTRPQLGDTQYF	TGTGCCACCAGCAGATCCGGGACAAGGCCACAGTTAGGGGATACGCAGTATTTT
17	TRBD2	TRBV12-5	TRBJ2-1	.	CASAEIPGPGGGNEQFF	TGTGCTAGTGCCGAGATCCCAGGCCCGGGAGGGGGGAATGAGCAGTTCTTC
16	.	TRBV7-9	TRBJ2-7	.	CASSLEQGGTGYEQYF	TGTGCCAGCAGCTTAGAACAAGGTGGAACAGGCTACGAGCAGTACTTC
19	TRBD1	TRBV27	TRBJ2-5	.	CASSPSMGQGKGFQETQYF	TGTGCCAGCAGTCCCAGCATGGGACAGGGGAAAGGGTTCCAAGAGACCCAGTACTTC
15	.	TRBV19	TRBJ1-2	.	CASSMTGPMDYGYTF	TGTGCCAGTAGTATGACAGGCCCCATGGACTATGGCTACACCTTC
18	TRBD1	TRBV7-2	TRBJ2-3	.	CASSSDRGIAGCTDTQYF	TGTGCCAGCAGCTCCGACAGGGGGATAGCGGGTTGCACAGATACGCAGTATTTT
14	TRBD1	TRBV14	TRBJ1-2	.	CASSQDRDRVGYTF	TGTGCCAGCAGCCAAGATCGGGACAGGGTTGGCTACACCTTC
16	TRBD1	TRBV5-1	TRBJ1-5	few	CASSLEGAGSNQPQHF	TGCGCCAGCAGCTTGGAGGGGGCGGGTAGCAATCAGCCCCAGCATTTT
18	TRBD1	TRBV4-1	TRBJ1-3	few	CASSQEGQGASGGNTIYF	TGCGCCAGCAGCCAAGAAGGACAGGGGGCCTCCGGAGGAAACACCATATATTTT
16	TRBD2	TRBV4-3	TRBJ2-1	.	CASSPSTSGIDNEQFF	TGCGCCAGCAGCCCCTCGACTAGCGGGATTGACAATGAGCAGTTCTTC
21	TRBD1	TRBV15	TRBJ1-3	.	CATSRVGTPGQSSRAGNTIYF	TGTGCCACCAGCAGAGTCGGTACTCCGGGACAGAGCTCGCGGGCTGGAAACACCATATATTTT
16	TRBD2	TRBV28	TRBJ2-5	.	CASSPGTSGRQKTQYF	TGTGCCAGCAGCCCAGGGACTAGCGGGAGACAAAAGACCCAGTACTTC
16	TRBD2	TRBV6-5	TRBJ2-3	.	CASSYLAGPFTDTQYF	TGTGCCAGCAGTTATCTAGCGGGACCTTTCACAGATACGCAGTATTTT
14	.	TRBV21-1	TRBJ2-7	.	CASRDLGARYEQYF	TGTGCCAGCAGGGACCTGGGAGCGAGGTACGAGCAGTACTTC
16	.	TRBV5-4	TRBJ1-2	.	CASSLTTAQPNYGYTF	TGTGCCAGCAGCCTGACGACAGCTCAACCTAACTATGGCTACACCTTC
17	.	TRBV5-1	TRBJ1-2	.	CASSFGAGRGANYGYTF	TGCGCCAGCAGCTTTGGGGCCGGGAGGGGCGCTAACTATGGCTACACCTTC
13	.	TRBV6-1	TRBJ1-4	.	CASIYGLGEKLFF	TGTGCCAGCATATATGGGCTGGGTGAAAAACTGTTTTTT
17	TRBD2	TRBV25-1	TRBJ2-1	few	CASSDRAGLESYNEQFF	TGTGCCAGCAGTGATCGAGCGGGGCTGGAATCCTACAATGAGCAGTTCTTC
17	TRBD1	TRBV11-2	TRBJ2-7	once	CASSLVPTGYFPYEQYF	TGTGCCAGCAGCTTAGTGCCGACAGGGTATTTTCCCTACGAGCAGTACTTC
13	.	TRBV6-5	TRBJ2-5	few	CASGRGKQETQYF	TGTGCCAGTGGAAGAGGGAAGCAAGAGACCCAGTACTTC
14	TRBD1	TRBV30	TRBJ1-1	.	CAWSGDRGGTEAFF	TGTGCCTGGAGTGGGGACAGGGGAGGGACTGAAGCTTTCTTT
13	TRBD1	TRBV6-1	TRBJ1-3	few	CAAGTEAGNTIYF	TGTGCCGCGGGGACAGAGGCTGGAAACACCATATATTTT
14	TRBD1	TRBV15	TRBJ1-2	.	CATSSDRGGYGYTF	TGTGCCACCAGCAGTGACAGGGGCGGCTATGGCTACACCTTC
14	.	TRBV7-9	TRBJ2-5	.	CASAPQRAQETQYF	TGTGCCAGCGCGCCACAGCGGGCTCAAGAGACCCAGTACTTC
16	TRBD2	TRBV7-2	TRBJ2-7	.	CASSLAKRGGSYEQYF	TGTGCCAGCAGCTTAGCTAAGCGGGGCGGCTCCTACGAGCAGTACTTC
15	.	TRBV30	TRBJ2-3	.	CAWSSVHRRTDTQYF	TGTGCCTGGAGTAGTGTCCACAGACGCACAGATACGCAGTATTTT